This T cell receptor beta chain comes out of a study of blood T cell repertoires in COVID-19. Study details: Samples of COVID-19 (acute and convalescent) were obtained from the United States, Italy and Spain. The cDNA or gDNA used as material had been derived from T cells, B-cell-depleted T cells, or PBMCs.

Germline CDR1 reads SGHTA; CDR2 reads FQGNSA. With 4 bases removed from V and 4 bases from J, the gap between germline ends came to 13 bases. This CDR3 has 14 residues. As originally analysed: Reference gene primer amplification gave nucleated cell count estimates. Profiled with immunoSEQ multiplex PCR; TCRdb holds only in-frame clones, not every one. The V and J calls and clone size were taken over from that table, and D and trimming were inferred from the DNA. The table includes under 250,000 clones, 75% to 90% detected once. This clonotype was obtained from a man in his 60s who had recovered from COVID-19. The sequencing input was peripheral blood. The rearrangement links TRBV7-2 to TRBJ1-2; tentative D call: TRBD1 (5 bases). The CDR3 DNA follows: TGTGCCAGCAGCTCACAGGTGGGTCCCTATGGCTACACCTTC. Amino acid sequence: CASSSQVGPYGYTF.